The text below deals with one TCR beta chain. This record belongs to a study of shared clonotypes between healthy human individuals. The authors split each subset's genomic DNA evenly across several immunoSEQ plates. Assay used: immunoSEQ multiplex PCR; TCRdb lists only in-frame clones, some missing. The repertoire holds over 2 million clones, with 85% to 95% as singletons. The sample comprised naive CD4+ T cells from PBMCs. Sample subset: CD45RA+ positively selected. This clonotype was sampled from a man aged 18-30 years in good health. Some clones in this sample may be carry-over from other donors' samples.

This CDR3 is CASRAGLSYEQYF. The DNA of the CDR3 is TGTGCCAGCAGAGCAGGGCTCTCCTACGAGCAGTACTTC. The gene calls are TRBV28 and TRBJ2-7; maybe TRBD1 (5 bases). V shed 6 bases and J shed 0 bases, with 9 bases lying between them. The CDR3 sequence is 13 residues long. Germline V gives CDR1 MDHEN, CDR2 SYDVKM.